One sample yielded the 22 T cell receptor beta chains listed below, sequenced in a study of Graves' ophthalmopathy and Graves' hyperthyroidism. Amplification targeted the TCR beta CDR3 regions, with RNA transcripts as the source material. HTBI primers were employed in first-round RT-PCR, then a second-round multiplex PCR followed. One entry per CDR3 protein, called by TCRdb with MiXCR from the multiplex PCR reads. The repertoire holds about 700,000 distinct CDR3 sequences, with roughly 40% as singletons. The sample taken for sequencing was peripheral blood. These receptors came from an adult man with Graves' ophthalmopathy.

With respect to this clonotype: Possible read error: a much larger clone is one base away. The chain joins TRBV7-9 to TRBJ1-1; 8 nucleotides align to TRBD1. From germline, CDR1 is SEHNR and CDR2 FQNEAQ (reference sequence). The CDR3 sequence is 16 residues long. The CDR3: CASGLGQGVRDTEAFF. CDR3 bases: TGTGCCAGCGGCTTAGGACAGGGCGTGAGGGACACTGAAGCTTTCTTT.

This clonotype has only a few counts. The rearrangement links TRBV5-6 to TRBJ1-2; 7 nucleotides align to TRBD1. The CDR3 totals 15 residues. The V and J ends lost 3 bases and 4 bases, in that order; junction bases with no gene match: 9. The V gene's germline CDR1 is SGHDT and CDR2 YYEEEE. The CDR3 DNA is TGTGCCAGCAGCTCAGGACCTCCAGGGGGCTATGGCTACACCTTC. This encodes CASSSGPPGGYGYTF.

This clonotype was found many times. The V call is TRBV25-1, the J call TRBJ1-1, with a tentative D call TRBD1 (5 bases). The germline V gene encodes CDR1 MGHDK and CDR2 SYGVNS. V was cut by 7 bases and J by 0 bases, with 9 bases left in between. CDR3 length equals 13 residues. The CDR3 DNA sequence: TGTGCCAGCAAGACGGGGGTGAACACTGAAGCTTTCTTT. Protein product: CASKTGVNTEAFF.

The table lists this clonotype with a few counts. This chain connects TRBV20-1 to TRBJ2-7; D ambiguous. Germline lookup yields CDR1 DFQATT and CDR2 SNEGSKA (reference sequence). V was pared by 8 bases and J by 3 bases, with 11 bases between. This CDR3 has 11 residues. CDR3 in DNA: TGCAGTTCTGGGGAAAACTACGAGCAGTACTTC. This codes for CSSGENYEQYF.

The J gene is TRBJ1-1, the V gene TRBV19; D not resolved. CDR3 size: 14 residues. Germline V CDR1 and CDR2: LNHDA, SQIVND (reference sequence). V was cut by 4 bases and J by 1 base, with 10 bases left in between. The CDR3 here is CASSTGYGNTEAFF. The CDR3 DNA reads TGTGCCAGTAGTACGGGCTACGGGAACACTGAAGCTTTCTTT. The full variable domain, in which reference TRBV19 and TRBJ1-1 provide the parts outside the CDR3, is DGGITQSPKYLFRKEGQNVTLSCEQNLNHDAMYWYRQDPGQGLRLIYYSQIVNDFQKGDIAEGYSVSREKKESFPLTVTSAQKNPTAFYLCASSTGYGNTEAFFGQGTRLTVV.

With respect to this clonotype: An end of the junction differs from the germline gene, which may be a read error. The V call is TRBV10-3, the J call TRBJ2-7; the D is unclear. CDR1 is ENHRY and CDR2 is SYGVKD in the germline V gene. The CDR3 covers 12 residues. CDR3 region: CASSGKLYEQYF. The DNA for the CDR3 is TGTGCCAGCAGTGGTAAACTATACGAGCAGTACTTC.

This rearrangement joins TRBV7-2 to TRBJ2-7; 7 nucleotides line up with TRBD2. Germline CDR1 reads SGHTA; CDR2 reads FQGNSA. V lost 5 bases and J lost 6; bases outside the gene matches: 16. The CDR3 consists of 16 residues. CDR3 DNA: TGTGCCAGCAGCGGGGGGGGTTCCGGGAGTATTCGCGAGCAGTACTTC. The encoded protein is CASSGGGSGSIREQYF.

The J gene is TRBJ1-5, the V gene TRBV10-2; D might be TRBD1 (5 bases). Looked up from germline, CDR1 is WSHSY and CDR2 is SAAADI. There are 13 residues in the CDR3. Trimming shortened V by 4 bases and J by 5 bases, and 9 bases separated the two germline ends. The CDR3 coding sequence is TGCGCCAGCAGTGCACAGGCCCATCAGCCCCAGCATTTT. The encoded protein is CASSAQAHQPQHF.

This clonotype appeared a few times. The chain uses TRBV6-5 and TRBJ2-5; D may be TRBD2 (7 bases). From germline, CDR1 is MNHEY and CDR2 SVGAGI. V was shortened by 6 bases and J by 5 bases, with 16 bases between the two germline ends. This CDR3 is built from 14 residues. CDR3 nucleotide sequence: TGTGCCAGCAGCCACGGGGAGGGGGTGGAGACCCAGTACTTC. It specifies CASSHGEGVETQYF.

The CDR3 DNA sequence: TGTGCCAGCAGTTCGGATTGGGACGTCAAGAACACCGGGGAGCTGTTTTTT. Translating gives CASSSDWDVKNTGELFF. The gene calls are TRBV25-1 and TRBJ2-2, with D perhaps being TRBD1 or TRBD2 (5 bases each). Germline V gives CDR1 MGHDK, CDR2 SYGVNS. The CDR3 has 17 residues. Trimming took 5 bases from V and 1 from J, leaving 17 bases between them.

This chain links TRBV7-2 with TRBJ2-5, with D possibly matching TRBD2 (6 bases). The length of the CDR3 is 14 residues. V dropped 5 bases and J dropped 5 bases, with 15 bases sitting between them. The germline gives CDR1 SGHTA, CDR2 FQGNSA. CDR3 amino acids: CASSQDYPGETQYF. The CDR3 coding sequence is TGTGCCAGCAGCCAGGACTACCCGGGGGAGACCCAGTACTTC.

The table lists this clonotype with a few counts. The chain combines TRBV7-6 with TRBJ2-5, with 7 nucleotides matching TRBD1. Germline V gene lookup returns CDR1 SGHVS and CDR2 FNYEAQ. CDR3 length equals 20 residues. The ends lost 5 bases at V and 0 bases at J; junction bases unmatched: 21. CDR3 nucleotide sequence: TGTGCCAGCAGCCGACACGGACAGGTTCTAGGACCAAAGTACCAAGAGACCCAGTACTTC. This gives the protein CASSRHGQVLGPKYQETQYF.

V gene TRBV2 combines with J gene TRBJ1-1; D is perhaps TRBD1 (6 bases). The CDR3 is 14 residues long. V was clipped by 5 bases and J by 2 bases, with 12 bases between them. Germline values: CDR1 SNHLY, CDR2 FYNNEI. The chain's CDR3 is CASSNQGSNTEAFF. CDR3 nucleotide sequence: TGTGCCAGCAGTAATCAGGGGTCTAACACTGAAGCTTTCTTT.

The chain couples TRBV15 to TRBJ1-6; unclear D gene. The CDR3 has 14 amino acids. Germline V gene sequence: CDR1 LNHNV, CDR2 YYDKDF (reference sequence). The germline V and J ends were trimmed by 3 bases and 7 bases, with 10 bases remaining between them. This chain's CDR3 is CATSSLTWNSPLHF. CDR3 DNA sequence: TGTGCCACCAGCAGCTTGACGTGGAATTCACCCCTCCACTTT.

This clonotype turned up a few times. CDR3 sequence (DNA): TGTGCCAGTACGAGAGACAGGGGGGACTATGGCTACACCTTC. Translation: CASTRDRGDYGYTF. This chain joins TRBV19 and TRBJ1-2; TRBD1 agrees at 9 bases. The V gene end was trimmed by 7 bases and the J gene end by 3 bases; junction bases not matched to a gene: 6. There are 14 residues in the CDR3. CDR1 is LNHDA, CDR2 SQIVND, per germline (reference sequence).

This clonotype was seen at least ten times. V usage is TRBV7-9 and J usage is TRBJ1-2, with 10 positions matching TRBD1. CDR3 size: 14 residues. CDR1 and CDR2 from the germline V gene are SEHNR and FQNEAQ (reference sequence). J gave up 8 bases and V 5 bases, and 8 bases lay outside the gene matches. CDR3 nucleotide sequence: TGTGCCAGCAGCACCGGGACAGGGGAGGCGGGCTACACCTTC. It specifies CASSTGTGEAGYTF.

This chain uses TRBV7-2 with TRBJ1-1; D is uncertain. This CDR3 comprises 15 residues. With 3 bases removed from V and 1 base from J, the gap between germline ends came to 12 bases. Germline values: CDR1 SGHTA, CDR2 FQGNSA. The CDR3 DNA sequence: TGTGCCAGCAGCTTCTGGCCCGACGGGAACACTGAAGCTTTCTTT. This codes for CASSFWPDGNTEAFF.

The V call is TRBV20-1, the J call TRBJ2-5; the D gene is possibly TRBD2 (5 bases). Between the trimmed V and J ends, which lost 5 bases and 5 bases, there was a span of 24 bases. This CDR3 region has 16 residues. Germline V gives CDR1 DFQATT, CDR2 SNEGSKA (reference sequence). The CDR3 region has the DNA TGCAGTGCTCCGATGGCGGGCGTCGGAAAGAAGGAGACCCAGTACTTC. As protein: CSAPMAGVGKKETQYF.

The sample holds many counts of this clonotype. As DNA, the CDR3 is TGTGCCATCAGTGACTCGATTAGCGGGAGGGCACCCTACGAGCAGTACTTC. Translated, it gives CAISDSISGRAPYEQYF. The chain recombines TRBV10-3 with TRBJ2-7; 11 bases are a match to TRBD2. Germline V gives CDR1 ENHRY, CDR2 SYGVKD. This CDR3 has 17 amino acids. Germline trimming cut 3 bases from V and 2 bases from J; bases unmatched to any gene: 9.

CDR3 nucleotide sequence: TGTGCCAGTAGTATAGACCGTCAGGCTTGGTATGGCTACACCTTC. This sequence encodes CASSIDRQAWYGYTF. This chain joins TRBV19 and TRBJ1-2; no clear D gene. Germline V gives CDR1 LNHDA, CDR2 SQIVND (reference sequence). V dropped 0 bases and J dropped 5 bases, with 13 bases sitting between them. The CDR3 is 15 amino acids.

V gene TRBV20-1 combines with J gene TRBJ2-7; 8 positions agree with TRBD1. V trimming: 6 bases; J trimming: 0 bases; junction bases outside the gene matches: 7. Germline loops: CDR1 DFQATT, CDR2 SNEGSKA (reference sequence). This CDR3 comprises 14 residues. DNA of the CDR3: TGCAGTGCGGAAACAGGGGGAACCTCCTACGAGCAGTACTTC. This sequence encodes CSAETGGTSYEQYF.

V is TRBV28 and J is TRBJ2-7; the D gene is possibly TRBD2 (5 bases). The V gene lost 6 bases and the J gene lost 0 bases, with 12 bases spanning the gap. The CDR3 contains 14 residues. The V gene's germline CDR1 is MDHEN and CDR2 SYDVKM. The CDR3 sequence is CASRKTGISYEQYF. The CDR3 DNA follows: TGTGCCAGCAGAAAGACCGGGATCTCCTACGAGCAGTACTTC.